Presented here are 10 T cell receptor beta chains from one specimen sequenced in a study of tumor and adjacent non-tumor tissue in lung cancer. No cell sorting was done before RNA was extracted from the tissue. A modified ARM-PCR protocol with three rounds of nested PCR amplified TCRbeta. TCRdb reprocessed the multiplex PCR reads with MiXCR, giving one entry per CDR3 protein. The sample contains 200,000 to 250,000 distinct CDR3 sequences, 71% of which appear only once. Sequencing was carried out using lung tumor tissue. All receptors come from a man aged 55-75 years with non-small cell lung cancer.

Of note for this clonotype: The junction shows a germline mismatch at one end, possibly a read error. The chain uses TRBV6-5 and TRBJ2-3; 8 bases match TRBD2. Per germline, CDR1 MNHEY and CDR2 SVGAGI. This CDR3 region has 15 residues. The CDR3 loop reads CASFPGGAGTDTKYF. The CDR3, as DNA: TGTGCCAGCTTCCCCGGGGGGGCGGGCACAGATACGAAGTATTTT.

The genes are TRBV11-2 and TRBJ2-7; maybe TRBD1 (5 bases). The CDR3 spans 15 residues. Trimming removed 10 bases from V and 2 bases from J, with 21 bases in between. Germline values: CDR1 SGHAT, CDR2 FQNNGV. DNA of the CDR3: TGTGCCATTAGATTAGAAACAGGTGTAACCTACGAGCAGTACTTC. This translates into CAIRLETGVTYEQYF.

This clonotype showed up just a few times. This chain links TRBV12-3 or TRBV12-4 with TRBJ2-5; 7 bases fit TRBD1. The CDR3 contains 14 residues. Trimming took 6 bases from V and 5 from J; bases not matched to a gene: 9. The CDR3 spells CASSPGIRGETQYF. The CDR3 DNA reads TGTGCCAGCAGCCCGGGAATCAGGGGGGAGACCCAGTACTTC.

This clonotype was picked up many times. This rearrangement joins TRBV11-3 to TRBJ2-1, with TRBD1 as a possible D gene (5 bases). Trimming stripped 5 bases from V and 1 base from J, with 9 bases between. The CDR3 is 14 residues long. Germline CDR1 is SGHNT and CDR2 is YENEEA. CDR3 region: CASSPDSSYNEQFF. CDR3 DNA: TGTGCCAGCAGCCCCGACAGTTCCTACAATGAGCAGTTCTTC.

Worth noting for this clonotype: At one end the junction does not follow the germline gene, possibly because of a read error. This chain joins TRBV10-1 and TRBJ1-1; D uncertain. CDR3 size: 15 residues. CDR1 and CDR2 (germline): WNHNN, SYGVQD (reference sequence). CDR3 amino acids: CASGESIGRNTEAFF. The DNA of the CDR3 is TGCGCCAGCGGTGAGTCGATAGGGAGGAACACTGAAGCTTTCTTT.

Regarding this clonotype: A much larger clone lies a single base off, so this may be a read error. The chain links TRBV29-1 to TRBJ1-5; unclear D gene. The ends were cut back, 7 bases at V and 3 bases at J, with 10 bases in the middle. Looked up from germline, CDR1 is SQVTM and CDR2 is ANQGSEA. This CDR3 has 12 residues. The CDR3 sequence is CSAPDFNQPQHF. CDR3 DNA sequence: TGCAGCGCCCCGGACTTCAATCAGCCCCAGCATTTT.

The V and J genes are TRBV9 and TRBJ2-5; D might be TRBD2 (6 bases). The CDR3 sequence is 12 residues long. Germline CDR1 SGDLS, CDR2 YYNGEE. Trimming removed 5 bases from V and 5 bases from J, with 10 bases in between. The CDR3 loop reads CASRRRVETQYF. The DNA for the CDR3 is TGTGCCAGCAGGAGGAGGGTGGAGACCCAGTACTTC.

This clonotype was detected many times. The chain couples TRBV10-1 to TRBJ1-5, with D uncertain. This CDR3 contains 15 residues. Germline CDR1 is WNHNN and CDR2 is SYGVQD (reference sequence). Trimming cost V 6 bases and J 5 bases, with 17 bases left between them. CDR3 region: CASRRRRTEHQPQHF. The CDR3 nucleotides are TGCGCCAGCAGACGCCGCCGTACGGAACATCAGCCCCAGCATTTT.

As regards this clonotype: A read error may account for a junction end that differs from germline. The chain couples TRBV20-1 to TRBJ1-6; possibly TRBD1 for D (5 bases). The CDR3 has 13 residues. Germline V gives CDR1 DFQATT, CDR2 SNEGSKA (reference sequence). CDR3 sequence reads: CSASQGRNSPLLF. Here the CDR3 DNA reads TGCAGTGCTAGTCAGGGCCGGAATTCACCCCTCCTCTTT.

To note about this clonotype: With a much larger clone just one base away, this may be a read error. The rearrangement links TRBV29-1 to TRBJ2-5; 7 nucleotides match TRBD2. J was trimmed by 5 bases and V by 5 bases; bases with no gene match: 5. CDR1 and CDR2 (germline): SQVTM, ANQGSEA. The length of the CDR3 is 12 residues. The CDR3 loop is CSVNGLVETQYF. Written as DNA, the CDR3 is TGCAGCGTTAACGGACTAGTGGAGACCCAGTACTTC. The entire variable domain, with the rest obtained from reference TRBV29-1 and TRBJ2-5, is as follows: SAVISQKPSRDICQRGTSLTIQCQVDSQVTMMFWYRQQPGQSLTLIATANQGSEATYESGFVIDKFPISRPNLTFSTLTVSNMSPEDSSIYLCSVNGLVETQYFGPGTRLLVL.